This T cell receptor (beta chain) originates from a study of identical twins. MiXCR, applied by TCRdb to the 5' RACE reads, yields one record per CDR3 protein. This table has about 730,000 distinct CDR3 sequences, approximately 22% appearing once. Regarding the study as a whole: Beta out-of-frame sequences displayed a weaker excess of sharing between twins.

Trimming took 0 bases from V and 0 from J, leaving 9 bases between them. Germline values: CDR1 SGHRS, CDR2 YFSETQ. The CDR3 length is 15 residues. To note about this clonotype: Its antigen is not identified.

These data also formed part of another study, on T cells expressing NK-cell markers. Turning to that study: Several experiments employed an anti-gamma-delta TCR antibody to confine sorting to alpha-beta TCR T cells. One observes that, in several donors, these clonotypes were also the leading ones within the CD3+CD56-NKG2C+ fraction.

This sequence joins TRBV5-1 and TRBJ1-2, with no clear D. This receptor was identified in a woman aged 18-30 years in good health. Input material: PBMCs. The CDR3 region is CASSLVATANYGYTF. The CDR3, as DNA: TGCGCCAGCAGCTTGGTCGCCACCGCTAACTATGGCTACACCTTC. Full variable domain (remainder filled in from reference TRBV5-1 and TRBJ1-2): KAGVTQTPRYLIKTRGQQVTLSCSPISGHRSVSWYQQTPGQGLQFLFEYFSETQRNKGNFPGRFSGRQFSNSRSEMNVSTLELGDSALYLCASSLVATANYGYTFGSGTRLTVV.